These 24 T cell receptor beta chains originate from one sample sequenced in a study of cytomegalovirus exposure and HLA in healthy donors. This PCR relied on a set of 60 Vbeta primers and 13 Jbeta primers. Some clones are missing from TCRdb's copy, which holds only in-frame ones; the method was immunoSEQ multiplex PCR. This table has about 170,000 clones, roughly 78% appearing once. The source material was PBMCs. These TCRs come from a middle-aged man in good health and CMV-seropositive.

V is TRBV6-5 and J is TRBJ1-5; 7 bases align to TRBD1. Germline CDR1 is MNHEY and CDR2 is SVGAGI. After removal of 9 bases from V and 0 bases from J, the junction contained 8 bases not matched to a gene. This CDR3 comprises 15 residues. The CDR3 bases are TGTGCCAGTTGGGACAGTTTTAATAGCAATCAGCCCCAGCATTTT. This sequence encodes CASWDSFNSNQPQHF.

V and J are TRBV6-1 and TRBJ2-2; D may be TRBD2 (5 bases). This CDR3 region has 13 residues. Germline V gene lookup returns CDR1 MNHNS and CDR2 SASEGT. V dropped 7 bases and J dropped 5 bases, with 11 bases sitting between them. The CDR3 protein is CASISGGTGELFF. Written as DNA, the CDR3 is TGTGCCAGCATCTCAGGCGGGACCGGGGAGCTGTTTTTT.

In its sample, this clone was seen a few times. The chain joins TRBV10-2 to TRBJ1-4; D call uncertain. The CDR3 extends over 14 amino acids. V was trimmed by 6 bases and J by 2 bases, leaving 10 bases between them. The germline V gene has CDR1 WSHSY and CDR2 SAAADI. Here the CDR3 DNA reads TGCGCCAGCAGGGAAACAGAGACTAATGAAAAACTGTTTTTT. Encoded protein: CASRETETNEKLFF.

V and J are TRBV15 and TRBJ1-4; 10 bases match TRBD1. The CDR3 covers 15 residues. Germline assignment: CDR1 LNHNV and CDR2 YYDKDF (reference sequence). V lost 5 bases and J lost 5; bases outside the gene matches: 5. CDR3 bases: TGTGCCACCAGCCCCCGGACAGGGGGAAATGAAAAACTGTTTTTT. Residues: CATSPRTGGNEKLFF. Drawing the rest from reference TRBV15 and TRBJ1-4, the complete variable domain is DAMVIQNPRYQVTQFGKPVTLSCSQTLNHNVMYWYQQKSSQAPKLLFHYYDKDFNNEADTPDNFQSRRPNTSFCFLDIRSPGLGDTAMYLCATSPRTGGNEKLFFGSGTQLSVL.

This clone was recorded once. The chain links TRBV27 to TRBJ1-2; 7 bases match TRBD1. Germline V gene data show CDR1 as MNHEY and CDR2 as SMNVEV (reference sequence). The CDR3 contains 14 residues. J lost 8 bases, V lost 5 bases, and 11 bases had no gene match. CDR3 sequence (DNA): TGTGCCAGCAGTCCCAGGACAGGCCCCTGGGGCTACACCTTC. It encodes CASSPRTGPWGYTF.

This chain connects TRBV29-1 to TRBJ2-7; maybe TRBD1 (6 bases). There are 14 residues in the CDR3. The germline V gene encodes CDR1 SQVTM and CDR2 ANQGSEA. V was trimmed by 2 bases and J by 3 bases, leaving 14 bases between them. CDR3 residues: CSVESRDTDYEQYF. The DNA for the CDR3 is TGCAGCGTTGAAAGCCGGGACACCGACTACGAGCAGTACTTC.

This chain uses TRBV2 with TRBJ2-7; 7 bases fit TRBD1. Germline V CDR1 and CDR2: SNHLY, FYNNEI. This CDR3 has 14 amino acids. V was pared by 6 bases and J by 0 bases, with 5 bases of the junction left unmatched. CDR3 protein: CASRGQANSYEQYF. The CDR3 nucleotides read TGTGCCAGCAGAGGACAGGCGAACTCCTACGAGCAGTACTTC.

This CDR3 is CASTLRRYEQFF. The CDR3 nucleotides are TGTGCCAGCACCTTGAGGCGGTACGAGCAGTTCTTC. The J gene is TRBJ2-1, the V gene TRBV7-9; D unclear. The V end was cut by 7 bases, the J end by 10 bases, with 14 bases between. The CDR3 totals 12 residues. In germline, CDR1 is SEHNR, CDR2 FQNEAQ (reference sequence).

DNA for the CDR3: TGCAGCGTTGGGACAAAATCGGATGGCTACACCTTC. Encoded protein: CSVGTKSDGYTF. This chain uses TRBV29-1 with TRBJ1-2, with D tentatively TRBD1 (5 bases). The CDR3 is made up of 12 amino acids. The germline CDR1 and CDR2 sequences are SQVTM and ANQGSEA. V lost 4 bases and J 6 bases, leaving 12 bases between the germline ends.

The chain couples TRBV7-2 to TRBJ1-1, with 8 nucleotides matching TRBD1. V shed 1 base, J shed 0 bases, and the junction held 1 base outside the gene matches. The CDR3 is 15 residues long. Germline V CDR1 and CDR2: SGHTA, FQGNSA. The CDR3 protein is CASSLEDRVNTEAFF. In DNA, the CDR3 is TGTGCCAGCAGCTTAGAGGACAGGGTGAACACTGAAGCTTTCTTT.

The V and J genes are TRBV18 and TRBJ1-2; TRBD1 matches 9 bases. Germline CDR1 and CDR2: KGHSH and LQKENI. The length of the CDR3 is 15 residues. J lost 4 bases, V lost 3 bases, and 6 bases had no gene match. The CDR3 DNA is TGTGCCAGCTCACCCACAGGGGGCGGCCTCTATGGCTACACCTTC. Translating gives CASSPTGGGLYGYTF.

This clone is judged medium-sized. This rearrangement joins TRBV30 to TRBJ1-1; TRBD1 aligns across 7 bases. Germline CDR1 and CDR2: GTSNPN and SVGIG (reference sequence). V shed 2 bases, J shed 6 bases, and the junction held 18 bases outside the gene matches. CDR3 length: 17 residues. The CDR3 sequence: CAWSPSGTARTGAEAFF. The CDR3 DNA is TGTGCCTGGAGTCCATCCGGGACAGCCCGAACAGGTGCTGAAGCTTTCTTT.

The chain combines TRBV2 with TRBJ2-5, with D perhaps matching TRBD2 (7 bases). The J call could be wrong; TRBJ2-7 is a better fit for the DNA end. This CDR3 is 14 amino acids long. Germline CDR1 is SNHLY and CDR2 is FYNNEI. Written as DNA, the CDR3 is TGTGCCGGGCGGATGGGGGGCGGGGGTCGCGAGCAGTACTTC. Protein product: CAGRMGGGGREQYF.

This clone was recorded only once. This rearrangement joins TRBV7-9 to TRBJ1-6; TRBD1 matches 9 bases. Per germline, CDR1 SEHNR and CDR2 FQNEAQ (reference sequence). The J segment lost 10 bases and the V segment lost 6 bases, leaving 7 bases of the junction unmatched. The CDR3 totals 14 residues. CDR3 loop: CASRLTGGESPLHF. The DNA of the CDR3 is TGTGCCAGCAGATTAACAGGGGGCGAATCACCCCTCCACTTT.

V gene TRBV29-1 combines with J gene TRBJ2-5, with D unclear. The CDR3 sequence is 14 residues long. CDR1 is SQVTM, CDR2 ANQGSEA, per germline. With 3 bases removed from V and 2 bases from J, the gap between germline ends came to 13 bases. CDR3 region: CSVDVEIIQETQYF. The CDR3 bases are TGCAGCGTTGACGTGGAGATAATTCAAGAGACCCAGTACTTC.

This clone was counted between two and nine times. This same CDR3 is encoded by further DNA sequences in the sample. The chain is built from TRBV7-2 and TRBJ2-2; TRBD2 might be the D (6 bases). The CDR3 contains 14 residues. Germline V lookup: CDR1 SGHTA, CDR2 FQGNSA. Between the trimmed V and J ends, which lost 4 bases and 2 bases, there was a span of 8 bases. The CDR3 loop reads CASSSGGNTGELFF. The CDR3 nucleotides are TGTGCCAGCAGCTCCGGGGGTAACACCGGGGAGCTGTTTTTT.

The CDR3 DNA follows: TGTGCCAGTAGTATAAAGGAGCGGAGGGACTATGGCTACACCTTC. It codes for CASSIKERRDYGYTF. The rearrangement joins TRBV19 to TRBJ1-2; D unclear. There are 15 residues in the CDR3. Germline CDR1 is LNHDA and CDR2 is SQIVND (reference sequence). V gave up 2 bases and J gave up 3 bases, with 13 bases separating them.

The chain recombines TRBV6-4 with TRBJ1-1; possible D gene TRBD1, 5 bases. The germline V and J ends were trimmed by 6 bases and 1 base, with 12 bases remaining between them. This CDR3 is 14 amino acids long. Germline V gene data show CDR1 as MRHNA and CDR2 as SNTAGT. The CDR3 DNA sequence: TGTGCCAGCAGGGACACCGACAAGAACACTGAAGCTTTCTTT. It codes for CASRDTDKNTEAFF.

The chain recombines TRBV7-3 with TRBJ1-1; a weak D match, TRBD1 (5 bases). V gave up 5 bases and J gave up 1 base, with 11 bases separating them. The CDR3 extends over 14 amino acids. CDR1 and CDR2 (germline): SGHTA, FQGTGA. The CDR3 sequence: CASSPGHQNTEAFF. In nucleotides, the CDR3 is TGTGCCAGCAGCCCTGGACACCAGAACACTGAAGCTTTCTTT.

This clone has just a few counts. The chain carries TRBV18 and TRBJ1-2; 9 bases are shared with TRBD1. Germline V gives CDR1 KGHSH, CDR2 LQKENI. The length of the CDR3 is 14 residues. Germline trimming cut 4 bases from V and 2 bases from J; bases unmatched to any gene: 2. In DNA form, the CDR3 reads TGTGCCAGCTCACGGGACAGGGCGAACTATGGCTACACCTTC. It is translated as CASSRDRANYGYTF.

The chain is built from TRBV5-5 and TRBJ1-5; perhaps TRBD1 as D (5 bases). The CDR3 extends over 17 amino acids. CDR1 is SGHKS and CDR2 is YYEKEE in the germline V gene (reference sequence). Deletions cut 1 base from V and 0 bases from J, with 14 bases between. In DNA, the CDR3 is TGTGCCAGCAGCTTGCGTGATTCGGGGGGTAGCAATCAGCCCCAGCATTTT. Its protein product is CASSLRDSGGSNQPQHF.

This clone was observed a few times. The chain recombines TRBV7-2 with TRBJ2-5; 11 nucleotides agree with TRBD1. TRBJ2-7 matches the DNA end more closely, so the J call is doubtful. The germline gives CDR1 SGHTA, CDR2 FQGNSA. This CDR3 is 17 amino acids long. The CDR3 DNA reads TGTGCCAGCAGCTTAAGGTTCCGGGACAGGGGGGCCTACGAGCAGTACTTC. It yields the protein CASSLRFRDRGAYEQYF.

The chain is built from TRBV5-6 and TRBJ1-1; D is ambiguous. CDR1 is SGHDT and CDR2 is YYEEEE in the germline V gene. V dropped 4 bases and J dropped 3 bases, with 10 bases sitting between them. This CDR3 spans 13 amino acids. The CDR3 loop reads CASSPSPDTEAFF. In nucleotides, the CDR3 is TGTGCCAGCAGCCCGAGTCCTGACACTGAAGCTTTCTTT.

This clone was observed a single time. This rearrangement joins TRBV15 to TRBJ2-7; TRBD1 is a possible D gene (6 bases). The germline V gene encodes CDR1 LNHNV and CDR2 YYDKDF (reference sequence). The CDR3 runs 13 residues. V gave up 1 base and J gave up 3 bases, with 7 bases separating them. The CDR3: CATSRGDIYEQYF. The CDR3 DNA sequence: TGTGCCACCAGCAGAGGGGACATCTACGAGCAGTACTTC. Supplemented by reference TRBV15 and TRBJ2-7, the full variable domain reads DAMVIQNPRYQVTQFGKPVTLSCSQTLNHNVMYWYQQKSSQAPKLLFHYYDKDFNNEADTPDNFQSRRPNTSFCFLDIRSPGLGDTAMYLCATSRGDIYEQYFGPGTRLTVT.